A single sample gave rise to the 2 T cell receptor beta chains below, sequenced in a study of blood T cell repertoires in COVID-19. The data were produced by immunoSEQ multiplex PCR, yet TCRdb's version contains in-frame clones alone and is incomplete. Among hundreds of thousands of clones, roughly 86% were seen once, and the ten largest hold about 1.9%. Specimen: peripheral blood. These receptors originate from a woman aged 25 to 39 who had recovered from COVID-19.

This clone was recorded many times. CDR3 residues: CASSVYRDGYTF. As DNA, the CDR3 is TGTGCCAGCAGTGTATACAGGGACGGCTACACCTTC. The V call is TRBV2, the J call TRBJ1-2, with D possibly matching TRBD1 (6 bases). V lost 4 bases to trimming and J lost 8 bases, with 11 bases between them. CDR1 SNHLY and CDR2 FYNNEI come from the germline V gene. The CDR3 totals 12 residues.

This sequence joins TRBV13 and TRBJ1-1; D is possibly TRBD1 (5 bases). V was shortened by 5 bases and J by 1 base, with 11 bases between the two germline ends. Germline CDR1 is PRHDT and CDR2 is FYEKMQ (reference sequence). CDR3 length equals 14 residues. This CDR3 reads CASSAGHPNTEAFF. For the CDR3, the DNA is TGTGCCAGCAGCGCTGGACACCCGAACACTGAAGCTTTCTTT. Supplemented by reference TRBV13 and TRBJ1-1, the full variable domain reads AAGVIQSPRHLIKEKRETATLKCYPIPRHDTVYWYQQGPGQDPQFLISFYEKMQSDKGSIPDRFSAQQFSDYHSELNMSSLELGDSALYFCASSAGHPNTEAFFGQGTRLTVV.